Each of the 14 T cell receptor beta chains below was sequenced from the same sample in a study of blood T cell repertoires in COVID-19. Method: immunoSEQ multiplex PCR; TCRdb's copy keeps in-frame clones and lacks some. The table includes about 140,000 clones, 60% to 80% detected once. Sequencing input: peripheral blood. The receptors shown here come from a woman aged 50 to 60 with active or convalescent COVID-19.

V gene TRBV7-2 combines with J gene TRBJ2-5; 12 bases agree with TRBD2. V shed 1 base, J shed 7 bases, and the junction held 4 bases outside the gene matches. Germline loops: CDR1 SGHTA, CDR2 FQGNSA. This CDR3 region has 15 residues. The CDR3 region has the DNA TGTGCCAGCAGCTTAGTTCTAGCGGGGGGGAGGACCCAGTACTTC. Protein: CASSLVLAGGRTQYF.

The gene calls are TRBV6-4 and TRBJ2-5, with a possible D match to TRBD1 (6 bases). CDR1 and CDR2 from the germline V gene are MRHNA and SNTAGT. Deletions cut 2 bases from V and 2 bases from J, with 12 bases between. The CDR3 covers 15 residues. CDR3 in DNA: TGTGCCAGCAGTGACGGCAGGGGCCTTCAAGAGACCCAGTACTTC. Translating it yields CASSDGRGLQETQYF.

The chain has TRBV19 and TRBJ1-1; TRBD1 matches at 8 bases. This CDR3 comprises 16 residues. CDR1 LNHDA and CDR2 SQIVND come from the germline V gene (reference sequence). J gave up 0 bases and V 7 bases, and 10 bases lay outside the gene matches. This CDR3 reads CASKGGQGRMNTEAFF. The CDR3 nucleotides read TGTGCCAGTAAGGGTGGACAGGGAAGAATGAACACTGAAGCTTTCTTT.

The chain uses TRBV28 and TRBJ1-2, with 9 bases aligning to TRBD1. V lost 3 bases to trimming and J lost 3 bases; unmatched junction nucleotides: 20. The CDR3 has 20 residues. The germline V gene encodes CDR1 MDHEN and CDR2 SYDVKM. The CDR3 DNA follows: TGTGCCAGCAGTTTGAGTCATGTGGGACGGGGGACAGGGACCTACTATGGCTACACCTTC. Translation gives CASSLSHVGRGTGTYYGYTF.

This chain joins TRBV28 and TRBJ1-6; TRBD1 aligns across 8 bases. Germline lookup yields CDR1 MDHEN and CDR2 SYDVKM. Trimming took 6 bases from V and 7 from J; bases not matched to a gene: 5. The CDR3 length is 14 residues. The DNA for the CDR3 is TGTGCCAGCAGCTGGACAGGGAACAATTCACCCCTCCACTTT. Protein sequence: CASSWTGNNSPLHF.

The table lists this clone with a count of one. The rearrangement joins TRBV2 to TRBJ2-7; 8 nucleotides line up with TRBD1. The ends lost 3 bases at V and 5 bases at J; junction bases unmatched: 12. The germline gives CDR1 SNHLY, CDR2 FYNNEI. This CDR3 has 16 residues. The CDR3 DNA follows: TGTGCCAGCAGTGATTATGGGTTCAGGGGGCGTCACGAGCAGTACTTC. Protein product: CASSDYGFRGRHEQYF.

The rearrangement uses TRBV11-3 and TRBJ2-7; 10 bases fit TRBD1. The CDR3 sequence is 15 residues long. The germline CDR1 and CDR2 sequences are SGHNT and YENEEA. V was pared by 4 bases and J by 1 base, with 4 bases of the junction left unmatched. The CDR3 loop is CASSSRDRGSYEQYF. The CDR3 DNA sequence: TGTGCCAGCAGCTCCCGGGACAGGGGATCCTACGAGCAGTACTTC.

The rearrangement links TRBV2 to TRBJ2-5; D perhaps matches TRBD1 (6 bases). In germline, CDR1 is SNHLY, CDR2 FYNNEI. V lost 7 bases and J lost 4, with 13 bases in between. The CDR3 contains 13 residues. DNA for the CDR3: TGTGCCAGCATTCTGGCAGGGGTAGAGACCCAGTACTTC. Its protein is CASILAGVETQYF.

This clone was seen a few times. CDR3 in DNA: TGTGCCAGCAGGAGAGGGACAGGGGGCGAGAGTGGTTCGTACACTGAAGCTTTCTTT. Amino acids: CASRRGTGGESGSYTEAFF. This chain connects TRBV2 to TRBJ1-1; 12 nucleotides agree with TRBD1. This CDR3 has 19 amino acids. V shed 6 bases and J 3 bases; nucleotides not matched to a gene: 17. Germline V gives CDR1 SNHLY, CDR2 FYNNEI.

CDR3 DNA sequence: TGTGCCAGCAGCCTGGGGGGGACAGGGGACACTGAAGCTTTCTTT. This encodes CASSLGGTGDTEAFF. The chain couples TRBV7-6 to TRBJ1-1, with TRBD1 identical over 10 bases. The V gene end was trimmed by 5 bases and the J gene end by 3 bases; junction bases not matched to a gene: 6. CDR1 SGHVS and CDR2 FNYEAQ come from the germline V gene. The CDR3 runs 15 residues.

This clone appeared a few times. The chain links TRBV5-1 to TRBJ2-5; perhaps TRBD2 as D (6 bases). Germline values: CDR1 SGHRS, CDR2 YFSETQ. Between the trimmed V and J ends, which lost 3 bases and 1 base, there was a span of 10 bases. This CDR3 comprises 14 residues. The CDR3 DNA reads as TGCGCCAGCAGCTGGAGGGTCTCCCAAGAGACCCAGTACTTC. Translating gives CASSWRVSQETQYF.

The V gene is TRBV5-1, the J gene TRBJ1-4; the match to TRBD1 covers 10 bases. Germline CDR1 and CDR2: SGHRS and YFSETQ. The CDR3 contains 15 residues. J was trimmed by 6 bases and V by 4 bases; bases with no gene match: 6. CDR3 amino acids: CASSVDRGLDEKLFF. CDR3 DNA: TGCGCCAGCAGCGTCGACAGGGGGCTAGATGAAAAACTGTTTTTT.

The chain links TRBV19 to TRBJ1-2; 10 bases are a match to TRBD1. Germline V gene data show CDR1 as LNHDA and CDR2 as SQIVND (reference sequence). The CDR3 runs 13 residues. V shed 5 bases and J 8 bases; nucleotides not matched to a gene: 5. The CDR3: CASSQGTGVGYTF. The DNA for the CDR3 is TGTGCCAGTAGTCAGGGGACAGGGGTCGGCTACACCTTC.

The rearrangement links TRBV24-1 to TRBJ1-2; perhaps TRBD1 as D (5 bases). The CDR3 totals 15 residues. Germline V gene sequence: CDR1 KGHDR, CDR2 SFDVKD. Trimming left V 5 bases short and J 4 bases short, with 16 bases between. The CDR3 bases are TGTGCCACCAGTGCGGGGGACCCAAAAATCTATGGCTACACCTTC. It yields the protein CATSAGDPKIYGYTF.